These T cell receptor beta chains were read from a single sample in a study of human T cells and chemical hapten exposure. TCRdb reprocessed the RACE reads with MiXCR, giving one entry per CDR3 protein. The sample yields 55,000 to 75,000 distinct CDR3 sequences, around 11% seen once. The sample here was whole blood, taken in connection with sensitization to the hapten diphenylcyclopropenone (DPC). The receptors here all came from a man younger than 40 with alopecia areata. Some clones in this sample may be carry-over from other donors' samples. Both conserved end residues are part of each CDR3.

v_call: TRBV21-1
cdr3_length: 16
j_call: TRBJ1-4
cdr3_aa: CASSVPNGGKGEKLFF

v_call: TRBV28
cdr3_length: 17
j_call: TRBJ1-6
cdr3_aa: CASRHRGAGHVNSPLHF

v_call: TRBV28
cdr3_length: 15
j_call: TRBJ2-7
cdr3_aa: CASSPTGPRAYEQYF

v_call: TRBV28
cdr3_length: 16
j_call: TRBJ2-4
cdr3_aa: CASSLLGSQGGHIQYF

v_call: TRBV25-1
cdr3_length: 11
j_call: TRBJ2-2
cdr3_aa: CASRSIGELFF

v_call: TRBV10-3
cdr3_length: 14
j_call: TRBJ2-1
cdr3_aa: CAISEGRGANEQFF

v_call: TRBV6-1
cdr3_length: 11
j_call: TRBJ2-1
cdr3_aa: CASSEGLEQFF

v_call: TRBV18
cdr3_length: 14
j_call: TRBJ2-5
cdr3_aa: CASSRSRDGETQYF

v_call: TRBV2
cdr3_length: 14
j_call: TRBJ1-2
cdr3_aa: CASSDGRADYGYTF

v_call: TRBV20-1
cdr3_length: 13
j_call: TRBJ2-7
cdr3_aa: CSANPHPTDEQYF

v_call: TRBV15
cdr3_length: 16
j_call: TRBJ2-3
cdr3_aa: CATSREGGANTDTQYF

v_call: TRBV5-5
cdr3_length: 14
j_call: TRBJ2-7
cdr3_aa: CASSLWTGTYEQYF

v_call: TRBV4-1
cdr3_length: 15
j_call: TRBJ2-5
cdr3_aa: CASRRGTAFQETQYF

v_call: TRBV4-2
cdr3_length: 21
j_call: TRBJ2-1
cdr3_aa: CASSQEMASGGLKSKYNEQFF

v_call: TRBV20-1
cdr3_length: 16
j_call: TRBJ2-6
cdr3_aa: CSVSALRDSGANVLTF

v_call: TRBV20-1
cdr3_length: 16
j_call: TRBJ1-4
cdr3_aa: CSARDRRQGESEKLFF

v_call: TRBV13
cdr3_length: 16
j_call: TRBJ1-6
cdr3_aa: CASSRGRSSYNSPLHF

v_call: TRBV24-1
cdr3_length: 15
j_call: TRBJ2-2
cdr3_aa: CATGLAGMNTGELFF

v_call: TRBV29-1
cdr3_length: 16
j_call: TRBJ2-1
cdr3_aa: CSVAALEGGAYGEQFF

v_call: TRBV24-1
cdr3_length: 14
j_call: TRBJ1-2
cdr3_aa: CATSDLTGDYGYTF

v_call: TRBV28
cdr3_length: 16
j_call: TRBJ2-1
cdr3_aa: CASSFTRGSSYNEQFF

v_call: TRBV10-3
cdr3_length: 14
j_call: TRBJ1-2
cdr3_aa: CAISENEVLYGYTF

v_call: TRBV4-3
cdr3_length: 17
j_call: TRBJ1-5
cdr3_aa: CASSQDLAGYSNQPQHF

v_call: TRBV2
cdr3_length: 12
j_call: TRBJ2-2
cdr3_aa: CASNTGTGELFF

v_call: TRBV2
cdr3_length: 15
j_call: TRBJ1-2
cdr3_aa: CASSVMRGLKDGYTF

v_call: TRBV5-1
cdr3_length: 16
j_call: TRBJ1-3
cdr3_aa: CASSFTAGVSGNTIYF

v_call: TRBV28
cdr3_length: 16
j_call: TRBJ1-1
cdr3_aa: CASNLSGGRMNTEAFF

v_call: TRBV5-1
cdr3_length: 16
j_call: TRBJ1-1
cdr3_aa: CASSVLQQGAGTEAFF

v_call: TRBV5-1
cdr3_length: 15
j_call: TRBJ2-7
cdr3_aa: CASSPPPGQGIEQYF

v_call: TRBV18
cdr3_length: 15
j_call: TRBJ1-3
cdr3_aa: CASSPMMLEGNTIYF

v_call: TRBV29-1
cdr3_length: 13
j_call: TRBJ2-2
cdr3_aa: CSVAGWEAGELFF

v_call: TRBV7-8
cdr3_length: 16
j_call: TRBJ2-3
cdr3_aa: CASSLRRGGLTDTQYF

v_call: TRBV2
cdr3_length: 15
j_call: TRBJ1-5
cdr3_aa: CASSDRGSHNQPQHF

v_call: TRBV7-2
cdr3_length: 12
j_call: TRBJ2-3
cdr3_aa: CASSPGADTQYF

v_call: TRBV5-1
cdr3_length: 14
j_call: TRBJ2-5
cdr3_aa: CASSLADSLETQYF

v_call: TRBV20-1
cdr3_length: 12
j_call: TRBJ2-5
cdr3_aa: CSARDRTETQYF

v_call: TRBV7-2
cdr3_length: 14
j_call: TRBJ1-1
cdr3_aa: CASSLRTGNTEAFF

v_call: TRBV11-1
cdr3_length: 13
j_call: TRBJ2-5
cdr3_aa: CASSSDYQETQYF

v_call: TRBV5-5
cdr3_length: 13
j_call: TRBJ1-2
cdr3_aa: CASSLGEPNGYTF

v_call: TRBV20-1
cdr3_length: 14
j_call: TRBJ1-5
cdr3_aa: CSARDPDRAQPQHF

v_call: TRBV5-4
cdr3_length: 14
j_call: TRBJ2-7
cdr3_aa: CASSFFGSSYEQYF

v_call: TRBV19
cdr3_length: 17
j_call: TRBJ1-4
cdr3_aa: CASRTGTQGALNEKLFF

v_call: TRBV5-6
cdr3_length: 16
j_call: TRBJ1-1
cdr3_aa: CASREQGYPLKAEAFF

v_call: TRBV7-2
cdr3_length: 15
j_call: TRBJ2-7
cdr3_aa: CASSLVLGSSYEQYF

v_call: TRBV5-4
cdr3_length: 12
j_call: TRBJ1-2
cdr3_aa: CASSLINYGYTF

v_call: TRBV6-2/TRBV6-3
cdr3_length: 18
j_call: TRBJ2-3
cdr3_aa: CASSYPTSGQVFTDTQYF

v_call: TRBV12-3/TRBV12-4
cdr3_length: 15
j_call: TRBJ2-1
cdr3_aa: CATAVWRRSYNEQFF

v_call: TRBV4-3
cdr3_length: 15
j_call: TRBJ1-2
cdr3_aa: CASSQWAHTNYGYTF

v_call: TRBV4-3
cdr3_length: 17
j_call: TRBJ1-6
cdr3_aa: CASSQGGGGSYNSPLHF

v_call: TRBV7-2
cdr3_length: 15
j_call: TRBJ2-7
cdr3_aa: CASSSTGVGSYEQYF

v_call: TRBV28
cdr3_length: 15
j_call: TRBJ1-1
cdr3_aa: CASSSPQGVNTEAFF

v_call: TRBV29-1
cdr3_length: 12
j_call: TRBJ1-1
cdr3_aa: CSAGGGDTEAFF

v_call: TRBV20-1
cdr3_length: 12
j_call: TRBJ2-1
cdr3_aa: CSASAQVNEQFF

v_call: TRBV7-2
cdr3_length: 16
j_call: TRBJ1-5
cdr3_aa: CASSPPPGQGYQPQHF

v_call: TRBV6-4
cdr3_length: 15
j_call: TRBJ2-3
cdr3_aa: CASSEAGGSTDTQYF

v_call: TRBV7-9
cdr3_length: 13
j_call: TRBJ2-7
cdr3_aa: CASSFSGAHEQYF

v_call: TRBV7-6
cdr3_length: 13
j_call: TRBJ2-7
cdr3_aa: CASSLARFREQYF

v_call: TRBV7-7
cdr3_length: 15
j_call: TRBJ2-1
cdr3_aa: CASSRAGGSYNEQFF

v_call: TRBV7-2
cdr3_length: 16
j_call: TRBJ1-2
cdr3_aa: CASSLVLGAASYGYTF